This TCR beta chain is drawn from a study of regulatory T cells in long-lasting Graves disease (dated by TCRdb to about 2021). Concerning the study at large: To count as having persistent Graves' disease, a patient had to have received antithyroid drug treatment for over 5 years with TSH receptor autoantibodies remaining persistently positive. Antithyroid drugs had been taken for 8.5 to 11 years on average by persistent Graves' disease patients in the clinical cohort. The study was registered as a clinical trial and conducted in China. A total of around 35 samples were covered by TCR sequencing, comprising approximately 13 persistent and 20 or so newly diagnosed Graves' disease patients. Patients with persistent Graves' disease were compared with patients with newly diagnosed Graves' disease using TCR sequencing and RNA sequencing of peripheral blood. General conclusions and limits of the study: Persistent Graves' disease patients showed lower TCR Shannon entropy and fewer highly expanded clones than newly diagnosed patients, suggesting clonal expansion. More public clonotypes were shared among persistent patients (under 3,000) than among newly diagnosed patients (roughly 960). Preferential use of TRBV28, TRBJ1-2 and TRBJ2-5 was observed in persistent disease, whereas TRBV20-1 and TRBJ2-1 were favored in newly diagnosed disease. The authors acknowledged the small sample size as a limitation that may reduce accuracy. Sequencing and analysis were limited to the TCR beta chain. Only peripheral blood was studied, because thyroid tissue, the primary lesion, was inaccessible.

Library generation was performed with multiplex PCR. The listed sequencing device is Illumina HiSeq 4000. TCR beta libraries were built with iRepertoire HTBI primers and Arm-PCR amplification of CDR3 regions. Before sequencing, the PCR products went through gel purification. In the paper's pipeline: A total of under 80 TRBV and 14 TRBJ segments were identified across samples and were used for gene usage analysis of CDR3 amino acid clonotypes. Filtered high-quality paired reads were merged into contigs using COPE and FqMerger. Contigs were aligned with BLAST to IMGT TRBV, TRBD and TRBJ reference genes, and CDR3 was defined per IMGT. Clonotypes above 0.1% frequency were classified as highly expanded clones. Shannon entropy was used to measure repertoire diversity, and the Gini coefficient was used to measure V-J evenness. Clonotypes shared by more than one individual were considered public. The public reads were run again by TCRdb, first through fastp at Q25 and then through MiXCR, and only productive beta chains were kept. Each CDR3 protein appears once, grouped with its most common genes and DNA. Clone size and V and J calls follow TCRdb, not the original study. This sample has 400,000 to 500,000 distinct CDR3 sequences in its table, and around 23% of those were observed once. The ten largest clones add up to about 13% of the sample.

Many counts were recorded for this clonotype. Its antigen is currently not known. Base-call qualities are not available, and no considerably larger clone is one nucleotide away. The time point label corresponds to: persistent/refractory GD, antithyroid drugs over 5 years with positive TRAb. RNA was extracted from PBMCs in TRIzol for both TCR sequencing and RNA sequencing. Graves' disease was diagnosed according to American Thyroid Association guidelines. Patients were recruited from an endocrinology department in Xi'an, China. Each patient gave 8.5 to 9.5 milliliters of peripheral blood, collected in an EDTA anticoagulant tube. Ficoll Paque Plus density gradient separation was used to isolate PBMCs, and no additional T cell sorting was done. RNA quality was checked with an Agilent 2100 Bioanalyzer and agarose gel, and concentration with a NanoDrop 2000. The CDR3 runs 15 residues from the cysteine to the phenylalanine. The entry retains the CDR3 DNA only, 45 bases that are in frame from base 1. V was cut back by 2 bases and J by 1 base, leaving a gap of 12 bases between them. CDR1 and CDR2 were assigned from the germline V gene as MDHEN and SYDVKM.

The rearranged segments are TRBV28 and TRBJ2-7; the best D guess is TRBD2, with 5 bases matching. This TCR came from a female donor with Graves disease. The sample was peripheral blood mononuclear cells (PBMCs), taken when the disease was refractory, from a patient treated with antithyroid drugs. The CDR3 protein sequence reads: CASSLGVTGSYEQYF. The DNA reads TGTGCCAGCAGTTTAGGTGTGACGGGGTCCTACGAGCAGTACTTC.